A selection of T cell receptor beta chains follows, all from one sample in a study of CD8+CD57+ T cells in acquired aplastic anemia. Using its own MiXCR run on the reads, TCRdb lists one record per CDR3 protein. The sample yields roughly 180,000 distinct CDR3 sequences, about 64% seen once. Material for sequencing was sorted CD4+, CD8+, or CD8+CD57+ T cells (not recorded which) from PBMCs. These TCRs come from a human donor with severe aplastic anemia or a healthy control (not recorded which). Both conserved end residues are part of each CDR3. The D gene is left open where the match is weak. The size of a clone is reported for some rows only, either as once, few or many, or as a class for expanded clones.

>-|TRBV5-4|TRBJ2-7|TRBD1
CASSLLQGARYEQYF
TGTGCCAGCAGTTTACTCCAGGGGGCGCGTTACGAGCAGTACTTC
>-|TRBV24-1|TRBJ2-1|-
CATSERTSSSYNEQFF
TGTGCCACCAGTGAACGTACGAGTTCCTCCTACAATGAGCAGTTCTTC
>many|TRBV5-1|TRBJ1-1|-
CASSLEGAEAFF
TGCGCCAGCAGCTTGGAGGGGGCTGAAGCTTTCTTT
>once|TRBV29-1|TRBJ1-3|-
CSVEADSTGPAGGNTVYF
TGCAGCGTTGAGGCAGACTCCACCGGACCGGCTGGCGGAAACACCGTATATTTT
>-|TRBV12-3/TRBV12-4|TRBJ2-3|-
CASSRLGTDTQYF
TGTGCCAGCAGCCGGTTGGGCACAGATACGCAGTATTTT
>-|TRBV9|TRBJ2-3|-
CASSQTASFSTDTQCF
TGTGCCAGCAGCCAGACTGCGAGCTTTAGCACAGATACGCAGTGTTTT
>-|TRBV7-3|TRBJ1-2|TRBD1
CASSPDRGRGYTF
TGTGCCAGCAGCCCGGACAGGGGGCGAGGCTACACCTTC
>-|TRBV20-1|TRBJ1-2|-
CSARAEANYGYTF
TGCAGTGCTAGAGCTGAAGCTAACTACGGCTACACCTTC
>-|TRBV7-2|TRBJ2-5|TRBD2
CASSQGAGGSVKTQYF
TGCGCCAGCAGCCAAGGAGCGGGAGGGTCTGTGAAGACCCAGTACTTC
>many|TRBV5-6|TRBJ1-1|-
CASSLTWNTEAFF
TGTGCCAGCAGCTTGACGTGGAACACTGAAGCTTTCTTT
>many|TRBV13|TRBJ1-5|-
CASSLGGQPQHF
TGTGCCAGCAGCTTAGGGGGGCAGCCCCAGCATTTT
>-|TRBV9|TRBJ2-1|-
CASSVSRNNEQFF
TGTGCCAGCAGCGTAAGTAGGAACAATGAGCAGTTCTTC
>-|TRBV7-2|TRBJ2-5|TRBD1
CASSTQQGWRQETQYF
TGTGCCAGCAGCACCCAACAGGGGTGGAGGCAAGAGACCCAGTACTTC
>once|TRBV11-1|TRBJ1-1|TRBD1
CASSLALRDRAITEAFF
TGTGCCAGCAGCTTAGCGCTCCGGGACAGGGCGATCACTGAAGCTTTCTTT
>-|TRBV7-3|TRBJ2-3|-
CASNLQGVGTDTQYF
TGTGCCAGCAACTTACAGGGTGTGGGCACAGATACGCAGTATTTT
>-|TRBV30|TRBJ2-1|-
CAWSVLRSYNEQFF
TGTGCCTGGAGTGTACTAAGGTCCTACAATGAGCAGTTCTTC
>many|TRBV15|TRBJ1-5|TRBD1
CATSRDQGAGQPQHF
TGTGCCACCAGCAGAGATCAGGGGGCGGGTCAGCCCCAGCATTTT
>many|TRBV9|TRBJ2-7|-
CASSVGEASSYEQYF
TGTGCCAGCAGCGTAGGCGAAGCTAGCTCCTACGAGCAGTACTTC
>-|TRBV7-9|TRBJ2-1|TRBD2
CASRSYGTEERGYNEQFF
TGTGCCAGCAGGTCGTACGGGACGGAAGAGCGGGGTTACAATGAGCAGTTCTTC
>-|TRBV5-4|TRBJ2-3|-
CASSLRGRTDTQYF
TGTGCCAGCAGCTTGAGGGGCCGCACAGATACGCAGTATTTT
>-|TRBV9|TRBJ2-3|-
CASSAVQGTDTQYF
TGTGCCAGCAGCGCCGTACAGGGCACAGATACGCAGTATTTT
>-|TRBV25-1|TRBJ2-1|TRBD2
CASSLAIGEQFF
TGTGCCAGCTCACTAGCGATAGGTGAGCAGTTCTTC
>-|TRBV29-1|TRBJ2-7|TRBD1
CSFGTGGYEQYF
TGCAGCTTCGGGACAGGAGGCTACGAGCAGTACTTC
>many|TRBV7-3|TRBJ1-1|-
CASSLSESDGTEAFF
TGTGCCAGCAGCTTAAGTGAATCGGATGGGACTGAAGCTTTCTTT
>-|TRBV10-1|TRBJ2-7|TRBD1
CASSEPVRGQGRYEQYF
TGCGCCAGCAGTGAGCCGGTGAGGGGACAGGGGCGGTACGAGCAGTACTTC
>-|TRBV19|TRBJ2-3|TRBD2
CASRLTGGPDTQYF
TGTGCCAGTAGACTAACGGGAGGGCCGGATACGCAGTATTTT
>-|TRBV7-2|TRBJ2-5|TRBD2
CASSPSGGAQETQYF
TGTGCCAGCAGTCCTAGCGGGGGGGCACAGGAGACCCAGTACTTC
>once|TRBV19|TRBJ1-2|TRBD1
CASSPLAPSDRGNYGYTF
TGTGCCAGTAGTCCGCTCGCTCCCTCGGACAGGGGGAACTATGGCTACACCTTC
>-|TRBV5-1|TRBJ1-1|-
CASTRWASSDGTEAFF
TGCGCCAGCACAAGGTGGGCGTCTTCCGATGGCACTGAAGCTTTCTTT
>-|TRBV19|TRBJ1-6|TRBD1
CATSDRGGSPLHF
TGTGCCACTTCGGACAGGGGGGGCTCACCCCTCCACTTT
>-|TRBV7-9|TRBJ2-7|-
CASSSGRDNTF
TGTGCCAGCAGTTCGGGCCGGGACAATACCTTC